The present T cell receptor (beta chain) was sequenced within a study of breast tumors, draining lymph nodes, adjacent tissues. The germline V gene encodes CDR1 SGHAT and CDR2 FQNNGV. The V gene lost 0 bases and the J gene lost 2 bases, with 10 bases spanning the gap. The CDR3 has 15 residues. There are a few counts of this clonotype. Its antigen is unidentified. Axillary draining lymph nodes of breast cancer patients supplied the node samples. General study findings and limits: Tumor TCR diversity was below lymph nodes but above nontumor tissue. The lymph node origin of tumor T cells was framed as consistent with a hypothesis, not demonstrated. Tumor and nontumor repertoires were significantly more similar in luminal-like than in basal-like breast cancer. Findings are consistent with lymph node origin and intratumoral expansion of most tumor T cells.

TCRdb called the multiplex PCR reads again in MiXCR, with one record for every CDR3 protein. The sample lists about 140,000 distinct CDR3 sequences, roughly 33% occurring once. This rearrangement joins TRBV11-2 to TRBJ1-2; unclear D gene. This clonotype was sampled from a female donor with breast cancer. Some clones in this sample may be carry-over from other donors' samples. The sample consisted of axillary lymph node tissue. The CDR3 DNA sequence: TGTGCCAGCAGCTTAGACCAGACGGGAAACTATGGCTACACCTTC. It translates to CASSLDQTGNYGYTF.